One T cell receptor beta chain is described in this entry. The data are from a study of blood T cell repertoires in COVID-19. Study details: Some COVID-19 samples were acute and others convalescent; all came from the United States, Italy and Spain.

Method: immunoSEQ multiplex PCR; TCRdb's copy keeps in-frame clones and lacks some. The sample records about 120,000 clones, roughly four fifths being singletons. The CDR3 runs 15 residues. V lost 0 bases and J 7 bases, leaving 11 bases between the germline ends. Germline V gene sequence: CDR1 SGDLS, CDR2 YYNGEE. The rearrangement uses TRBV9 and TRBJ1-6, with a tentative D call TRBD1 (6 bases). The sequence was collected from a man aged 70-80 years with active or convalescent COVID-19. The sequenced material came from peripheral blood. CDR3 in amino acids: CASSVDLQGNSPLHF. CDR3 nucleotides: TGTGCCAGCAGCGTAGATTTACAGGGAAATTCACCCCTCCACTTT.